This is a list of T cell receptor beta chains from one sample in a study of T cell responses to AZD1222 COVID-19 vaccine. Clones were sequenced by immunoSEQ multiplex PCR, and TCRdb holds only the in-frame ones, with some missing. The sample lists approximately 170,000 clones, 85% to 90% seen once, with about 6.9% in the top ten. This specimen consisted of peripheral blood, obtained on day 0 of AZD1222 vaccination. These receptors were collected from an adult in good health. Each CDR3 is given with its conserved first and last residue. Not every row has a clone size; where given, it reads once, few, many or a size class.

>few|TRBV5-1
CATTVAGTGTNQETQYF
>.|TRBV7-9
CASRGQGTSGELFF
>.|TRBV7-3
CASSLKLRQKNTEAFF
>once|TRBV20-1
CSATSAGGYTF
>.|TRBV30
CASSPDNYGYTF
>.|TRBV23-1
CASSQFSGTSVDTQYF
>.|TRBV9
CASSATRQGSYAFYGYTF
>.|TRBV4-3
CASSQSLGGLGSYNSPLHF
>.|TRBV10-3
CAIRENTGELFF
>.|TRBV5-1
CASSSGQGLYTGELFF
>.|TRBV13
CASSFSPGGYEQYF
>.|TRBV9
CASSVTTGHYEQYF
>.|TRBV5-1
CASSLSGTGLGQPQHF
>.|TRBV7-9
CASSLAGGTQPQHF
>once|TRBV19
CASSEDGTFQETQYF
>.|TRBV7-9
CASSRDRETYEQYF
>.|TRBV4-1
CASSPQELAGGFSYEQYF
>.|TRBV29-1
CSVEIRGSYQETQYF
>.|TRBV27
CASSLSPSWTSGNTGELFF
>.|TRBV19
CASSIELAGDTQYF
>.|TRBV4-1
CASSQEPEGSEAFF
>once|TRBV5-1
CASSFFDRDNGELFF
>.|TRBV6-5
CASRFRGAFF
>.|TRBV5-6
CASSLYDRNTEAFF
>.|TRBV30
CAWSDGQGWTQYF
>.|TRBV4-3
CASSQDLQVNQPQHF
>.|TRBV6-5
CASRMGQGYEKLFF
>once|TRBV5-1
CASSVTGGKFDEQYF